The 17 T cell receptor beta chains listed next were all sequenced from one sample in a study of T cells after yellow fever vaccination. Each CDR3 protein is one row after TCRdb ran MiXCR on the 5' RACE reads. The table has 180,000 or so distinct CDR3 sequences, 11% seen once. Sample: CD8+ T cells sorted from PBMCs, taken 15 days after the yellow fever booster vaccination. The receptor set was obtained from a man aged 18 to 29 who received the YFV17D yellow fever vaccine.

This chain joins TRBV4-1 and TRBJ1-1; TRBD1 is a possible D gene (6 bases). Per germline, CDR1 MGHRA and CDR2 YSYEKL. The CDR3 covers 13 residues. V gave up 8 bases and J gave up 1 base, with 11 bases separating them. The CDR3 region has the DNA TGCGCCAGCTTGGGAGGGGGGAACACTGAAGCTTTCTTT. Translated, it gives CASLGGGNTEAFF.

This clonotype was seen only a few times. The chain uses TRBV5-1 and TRBJ2-2, with 11 bases identical to TRBD2. Trimming removed 5 bases from V and 2 bases from J; junction bases left unmatched: 5. The CDR3 spans 16 residues. Germline-derived CDR1 and CDR2 are SGHRS and YFSETQ. The CDR3 region is CASRPGTSGNTGELFF. The CDR3, as DNA: TGCGCCAGCAGGCCCGGGACTAGCGGAAACACCGGGGAGCTGTTTTTT.

This clonotype was seen only a few times. V usage is TRBV12-3 or TRBV12-4 and J usage is TRBJ2-7; maybe TRBD1 (7 bases). V was clipped by 8 bases and J by 0 bases, with 11 bases between them. This CDR3 is built from 13 residues. CDR3 region: CASAGTDSYEQYF. CDR3 coding DNA: TGTGCCAGCGCGGGGACAGACTCCTACGAGCAGTACTTC.

This clonotype has only a few counts. The rearrangement joins TRBV7-8 to TRBJ2-1; D not certain. The CDR3 is made up of 15 amino acids. CDR1 and CDR2 from the germline V gene are SGHVS and FQNEAQ. Trimming removed 5 bases at V and 0 bases at J, with 11 bases between. The DNA of the CDR3 is TGTGCCAGCAGCCCACGAATTAGCTCCTACAATGAGCAGTTCTTC. It is translated as CASSPRISSYNEQFF.

The sample holds many counts of this clonotype. The chain couples TRBV9 to TRBJ2-7; D unresolved. The CDR3 is made up of 14 amino acids. Trimming took 0 bases from V and 0 from J, leaving 7 bases between them. CDR1 and CDR2 (germline): SGDLS, YYNGEE. This CDR3 reads CASSVAVSSYEQYF. In DNA form, the CDR3 reads TGTGCCAGCAGCGTAGCGGTGTCCTCCTACGAGCAGTACTTC. Combining the CDR3 with reference TRBV9 and TRBJ2-7 gives the whole variable domain DSGVTQTPKHLITATGQRVTLRCSPRSGDLSVYWYQQSLDQGLQFLIQYYNGEERAKGNILERFSAQQFPDLHSELNLSSLELGDSALYFCASSVAVSSYEQYFGPGTRLTVT.

J is TRBJ2-2 and V is TRBV19; TRBD1 or TRBD2 may be the D gene (5 bases each). The germline V gene encodes CDR1 LNHDA and CDR2 SQIVND (reference sequence). The CDR3 has 15 amino acids. The V and J ends lost 7 bases and 6 bases respectively, with 18 bases between them. As DNA, the CDR3 is TGTGCCAGTATCAACTCCCGGGGCGTGTCCGGGGAGCTGTTTTTT. Translated: CASINSRGVSGELFF.

Only a few counts were recorded for this clonotype. The genes are TRBV4-1 and TRBJ1-6; 9 nucleotides align to TRBD1. The germline CDR1 and CDR2 sequences are MGHRA and YSYEKL. The V and J ends lost 4 bases and 14 bases, in that order; junction bases with no gene match: 12. The CDR3 extends over 15 amino acids. CDR3 residues: CASSRMGQGLQALHF. DNA of the CDR3: TGCGCCAGCAGCCGGATGGGACAGGGACTTCAAGCCCTCCACTTT.

This clonotype occurred a few times. The chain recombines TRBV6-2 or TRBV6-3 with TRBJ2-7; 7 bases line up with TRBD1. The CDR3 covers 14 residues. V was pared by 2 bases and J by 5 bases, with 6 bases of the junction left unmatched. CDR1 is MNHEY, CDR2 SVGEGT, per germline. The CDR3 DNA reads as TGTGCCAGCAGTTACGAACAGGGGATCAACGAGCAGTACTTC. Protein: CASSYEQGINEQYF.

There are many counts of this clonotype. This chain links TRBV20-1 with TRBJ2-7; 8 nucleotides align to TRBD1. Germline lookup yields CDR1 DFQATT and CDR2 SNEGSKA (reference sequence). V dropped 6 bases and J dropped 2; count of bases not matched to a gene: 9. CDR3 length: 14 residues. CDR3 loop: CSARGQASTYEQYV. CDR3 in DNA: TGCAGTGCCCGGGGACAGGCGTCTACCTACGAGCAGTACGTC.

The chain combines TRBV28 with TRBJ2-1; the match to TRBD2 covers 10 bases. The junction had 10 bases not matched to a gene; V was cut back by 2 bases and J by 3 bases. The CDR3 has 18 residues. Looked up from germline, CDR1 is MDHEN and CDR2 is SYDVKM. CDR3 region: CASSLRLAGGGLYNEQFF. CDR3 DNA sequence: TGTGCCAGCAGTTTACGACTAGCGGGCGGCGGACTCTACAATGAGCAGTTCTTC.

This clonotype was found a few times. This sequence joins TRBV7-6 and TRBJ1-5, with TRBD1 matching over 9 bases. V was clipped by 1 base and J by 4 bases; unmatched bases: 5. Germline values: CDR1 SGHVS, CDR2 FNYEAQ. This CDR3 has 16 residues. The CDR3 region is CASSLGQGVANQPQHF. In nucleotides, the CDR3 is TGTGCCAGCAGCTTAGGACAGGGGGTAGCAAATCAGCCCCAGCATTTT.

This clonotype occurred a few times. The chain couples TRBV14 to TRBJ2-2, with D perhaps TRBD1 or TRBD2 (5 bases each). This CDR3 has 14 residues. V lost 6 bases to trimming and J lost 4 bases, with 12 bases between them. Germline V lookup: CDR1 SGHDN, CDR2 FVKESK. The DNA of the CDR3 is TGTGCCAGCAGTCAACGTGGGGGCACCGGGGAGCTGTTTTTT. Protein product: CASSQRGGTGELFF.

The chain uses TRBV10-3 and TRBJ2-3; TRBD2 matches 7 bases. Germline trimming cut 6 bases from V and 2 bases from J; bases unmatched to any gene: 5. The CDR3 has 14 residues. Germline CDR1 ENHRY, CDR2 SYGVKD. The CDR3 loop is CAIRERGNTDTQYF. Written as DNA, the CDR3 is TGTGCCATCAGAGAGCGGGGTAACACAGATACGCAGTATTTT.

Here the CDR3 reads CASSQPGSGEQFF. CDR3 nucleotides: TGTGCCAGCAGCCAGCCGGGTTCGGGTGAGCAGTTCTTC. This chain joins TRBV14 and TRBJ2-1; D call uncertain. Trimming left V 3 bases short and J 9 bases short, with 12 bases between. The CDR3 runs to 13 residues. Germline V gene lookup returns CDR1 SGHDN and CDR2 FVKESK. Full variable domain (missing parts from reference TRBV14 and TRBJ2-1): EAGVTQFPSHSVIEKGQTVTLRCDPISGHDNLYWYRRVMGKEIKFLLHFVKESKQDESGMPNNRFLAERTGGTYSTLKVQPAELEDSGVYFCASSQPGSGEQFFGPGTRLTVL.

In this sample, this clonotype turned up many times. This chain uses TRBV5-1 with TRBJ2-6; possible D gene TRBD2, 5 bases. The germline V and J ends were trimmed by 1 base and 0 bases, with 8 bases remaining between them. The CDR3 runs to 16 residues. CDR1 is SGHRS and CDR2 is YFSETQ in the germline V gene. The CDR3 sequence: CASSLRGYSGANVLTF. The CDR3 bases are TGCGCCAGCAGCTTGCGAGGGTACTCTGGGGCCAACGTCCTGACTTTC.

This clonotype was detected only a few times. The chain has TRBV11-1 and TRBJ2-5, with unresolved D. Germline V lookup: CDR1 SGHAT, CDR2 FQDESV (reference sequence). Trimming stripped 1 base from V and 1 base from J, with 10 bases between. This CDR3 is built from 15 residues. This chain's CDR3 is CASSLVSLSQETQYF. The CDR3 region has the DNA TGTGCCAGCAGCTTAGTTTCCCTGAGCCAAGAGACCCAGTACTTC.

The rearrangement links TRBV18 to TRBJ2-3; D perhaps matches TRBD1 (6 bases). Trimming removed 3 bases from V and 2 bases from J, with 18 bases in between. The CDR3 loop spans 17 amino acids. Germline values: CDR1 KGHSH, CDR2 LQKENI. The CDR3 DNA reads as TGTGCCAGCTCACCCTATGAAACCGGGACAAACACAGATACGCAGTATTTT. Protein: CASSPYETGTNTDTQYF. Complete variable domain (other parts from reference TRBV18 and TRBJ2-3): NAGVMQNPRHLVRRRGQEARLRCSPMKGHSHVYWYRQLPEEGLKFMVYLQKENIIDESGMPKERFSAEFPKEGPSILRIQQVVRGDSAAYFCASSPYETGTNTDTQYFGPGTRLTVL.